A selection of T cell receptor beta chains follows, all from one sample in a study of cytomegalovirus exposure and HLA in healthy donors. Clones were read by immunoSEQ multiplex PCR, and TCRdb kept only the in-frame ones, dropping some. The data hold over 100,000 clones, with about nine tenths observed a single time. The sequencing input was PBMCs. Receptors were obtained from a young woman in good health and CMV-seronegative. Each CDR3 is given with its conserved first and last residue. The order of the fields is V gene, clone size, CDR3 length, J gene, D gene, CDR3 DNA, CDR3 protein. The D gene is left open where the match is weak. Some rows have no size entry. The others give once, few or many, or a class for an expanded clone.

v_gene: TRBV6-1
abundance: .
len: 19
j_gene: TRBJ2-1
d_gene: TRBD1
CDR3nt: TGTGCCAGCAGAGAACCAGGGGGCGGATGGTTGAGCGGAGTTAATGAGCAGTTCTTC
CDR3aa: CASREPGGGWLSGVNEQFF

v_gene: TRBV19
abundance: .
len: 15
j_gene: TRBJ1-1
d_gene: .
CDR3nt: TGTGCCAGTAGTCCCCCAGCCTACAGGGCTGTGAAAGCTTTCTTT
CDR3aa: CASSPPAYRAVKAFF

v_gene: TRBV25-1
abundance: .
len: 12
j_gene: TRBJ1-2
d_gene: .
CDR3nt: TGTGCCACCTCGCAGGGTCTAAATGGCTACACCTTC
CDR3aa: CATSQGLNGYTF

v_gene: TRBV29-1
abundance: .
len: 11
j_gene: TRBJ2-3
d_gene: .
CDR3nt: TGCAGCTTCAGTCACCTGGGCACGCAGTATTTT
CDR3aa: CSFSHLGTQYF

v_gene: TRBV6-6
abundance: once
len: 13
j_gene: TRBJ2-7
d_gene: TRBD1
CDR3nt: TGTGCCAGCAGGACGGACAGGGGATACGAGCAGTACTTC
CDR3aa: CASRTDRGYEQYF

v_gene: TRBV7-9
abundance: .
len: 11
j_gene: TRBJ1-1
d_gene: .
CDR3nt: TGTGCCAGCAGTTCTGGGGGCGAGGCTTTCTTT
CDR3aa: CASSSGGEAFF

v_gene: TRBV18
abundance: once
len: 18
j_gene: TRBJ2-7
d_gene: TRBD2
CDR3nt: TGTGCCAGCTCACCCGGACTAGCGGGAGGAACGGGGCCCGGCGAGCAGTACTTC
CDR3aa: CASSPGLAGGTGPGEQYF

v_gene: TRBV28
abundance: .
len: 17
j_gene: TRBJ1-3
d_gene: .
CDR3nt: TGTGCCAGCAGTTCCCCAGGAGGGGAGAGCGGGTACAACACCATATATTTT
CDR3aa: CASSSPGGESGYNTIYF

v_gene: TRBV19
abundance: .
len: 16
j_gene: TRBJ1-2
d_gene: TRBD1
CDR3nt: TGTGCCAGTAGTCCCTGGACAGGGGAGTTGAGCTATGGCTACACCTTC
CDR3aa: CASSPWTGELSYGYTF

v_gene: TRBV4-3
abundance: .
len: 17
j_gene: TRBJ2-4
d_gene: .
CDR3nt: TGCGCCAGCAGCCAAGGTTTAGAGGGACTAGCCAAAAACATTCAGTACTTC
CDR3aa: CASSQGLEGLAKNIQYF

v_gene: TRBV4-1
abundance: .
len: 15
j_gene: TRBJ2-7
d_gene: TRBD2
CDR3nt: TGCGCCAGCAGCCAAGAACTAGCGGGATCCTACGAGCAGTACTTC
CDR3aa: CASSQELAGSYEQYF

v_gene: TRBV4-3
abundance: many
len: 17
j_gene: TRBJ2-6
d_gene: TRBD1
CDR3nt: TGCGCCAGCAGCCAAGAGGGACAGGGGACTGGGGCCAACGTCCTGACTTTC
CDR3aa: CASSQEGQGTGANVLTF

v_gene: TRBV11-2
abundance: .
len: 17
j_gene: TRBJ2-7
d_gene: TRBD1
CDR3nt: TGTGCCAGCAGCTCCATGGGACAGGGGATGACGCCCTACGAGCAGTACTTC
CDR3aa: CASSSMGQGMTPYEQYF

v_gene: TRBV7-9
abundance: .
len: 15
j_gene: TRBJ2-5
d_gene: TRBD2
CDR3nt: TGTGCCAGCAGCTTATGGGCAGCGGGGGAAGAGACCCAGTACTTC
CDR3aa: CASSLWAAGEETQYF

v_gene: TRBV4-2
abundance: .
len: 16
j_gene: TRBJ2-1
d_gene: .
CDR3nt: TGTGCCAGCAGCCAACTGGGGCAGCCCTCCTACAATGAGCAGTTCTTC
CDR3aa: CASSQLGQPSYNEQFF

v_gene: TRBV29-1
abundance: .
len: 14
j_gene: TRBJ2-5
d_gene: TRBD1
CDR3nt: TGCAGCGTTGAAGCGGAGGACAGGGGAGAGACCCAGTACTTC
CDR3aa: CSVEAEDRGETQYF

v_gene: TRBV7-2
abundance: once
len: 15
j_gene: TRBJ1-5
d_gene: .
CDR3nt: TGTGCCAGCAGCTTAGCGGGACAACGCAATCAGCCCCAGCATTTT
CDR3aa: CASSLAGQRNQPQHF

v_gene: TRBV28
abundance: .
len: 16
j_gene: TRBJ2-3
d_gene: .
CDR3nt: TGTGCCAGCAGACCGACCGGGACACCAGAAATGGATACGCAGTATTTT
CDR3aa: CASRPTGTPEMDTQYF

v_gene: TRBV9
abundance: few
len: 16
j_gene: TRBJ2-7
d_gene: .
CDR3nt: TGTGCCAGCAGCGTAGACCCAGGATCCGTTTCCTACGAGCAGTACTTC
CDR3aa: CASSVDPGSVSYEQYF

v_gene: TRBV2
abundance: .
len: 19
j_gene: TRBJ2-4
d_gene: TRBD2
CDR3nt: TGTGCCAGCAGTGACGGGACTAGCGGGGAGTCGCTAGCCAAAAACATTCAGTACTTC
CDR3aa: CASSDGTSGESLAKNIQYF

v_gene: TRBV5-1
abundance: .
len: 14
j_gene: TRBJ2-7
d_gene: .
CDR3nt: TGCGCCAGCAGGGAGAGTTTCGTTTCCTACGAGCAGTACTTC
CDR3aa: CASRESFVSYEQYF

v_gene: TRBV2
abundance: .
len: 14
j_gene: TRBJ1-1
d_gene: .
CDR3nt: TGTGCCAGCAGTGAATCCAGGGTCAGCCCTGAAGCTTTCTTT
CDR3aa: CASSESRVSPEAFF

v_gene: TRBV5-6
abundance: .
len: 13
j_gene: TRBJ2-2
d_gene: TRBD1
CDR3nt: TGTGCCAGCAGCCTACAGGGGGCCGGGGAGCTGTTTTTT
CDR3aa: CASSLQGAGELFF

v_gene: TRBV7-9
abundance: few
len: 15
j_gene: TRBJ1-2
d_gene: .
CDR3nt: TGTGCCAGCAGCTTAGGAGGACACCCAAACTATGGCTACACCTTC
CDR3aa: CASSLGGHPNYGYTF

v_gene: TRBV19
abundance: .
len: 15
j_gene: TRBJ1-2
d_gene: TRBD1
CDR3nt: TGTGCCAGTGCATTACAGGGGGCGCAGTACTATGGCTACACCTTC
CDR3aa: CASALQGAQYYGYTF

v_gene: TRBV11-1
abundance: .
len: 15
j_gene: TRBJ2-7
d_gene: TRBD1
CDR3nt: TGTGCCAGCAGCTGGGGACAGGTCCCCACCTACGAGCAGTACTTC
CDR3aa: CASSWGQVPTYEQYF

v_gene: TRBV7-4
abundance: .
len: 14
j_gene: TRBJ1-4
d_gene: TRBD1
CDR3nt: TGTGCCAGCAGCTTATTCCACAGGGGGGAAAAACTGTTTTTT
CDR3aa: CASSLFHRGEKLFF

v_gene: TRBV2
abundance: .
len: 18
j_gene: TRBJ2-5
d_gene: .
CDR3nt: TGTGCCAGCAGTGAAGGGCGGCAGGGTTGGTACTCCCAAGAGACCCAGTACTTC
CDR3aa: CASSEGRQGWYSQETQYF

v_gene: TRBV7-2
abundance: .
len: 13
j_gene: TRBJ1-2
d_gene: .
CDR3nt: TGTGCCGCCCGAGACAGTGCTAACTATGGCTACACCTTC
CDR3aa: CAARDSANYGYTF

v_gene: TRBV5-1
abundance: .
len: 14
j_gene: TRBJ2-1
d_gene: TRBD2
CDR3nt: TGCGCCAGCAGCTTACTAGCGGCGAACAATGAGCAGTTCTTC
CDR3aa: CASSLLAANNEQFF

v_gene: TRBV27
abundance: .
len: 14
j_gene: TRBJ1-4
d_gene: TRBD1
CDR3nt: TGTGCCAGCAGCGACAGGGTAGGAGGGGAAAAACTGTTTTTT
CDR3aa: CASSDRVGGEKLFF

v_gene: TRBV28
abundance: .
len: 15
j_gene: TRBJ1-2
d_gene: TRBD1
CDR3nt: TGTGCCAGCAGTACTCTCTCGACAGGGAGAACTTCGTTAGGGTTC
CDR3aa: CASSTLSTGRTSLGF

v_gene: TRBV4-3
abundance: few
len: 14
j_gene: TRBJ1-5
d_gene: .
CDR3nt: TGCGCCAGCAGCCCAGGGCTGGGCAATCAGCCCCAGCATTTT
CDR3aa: CASSPGLGNQPQHF